This T cell receptor (beta chain) was observed in a study of cytomegalovirus exposure and HLA in healthy donors. It was with 60 Vbeta and 13 Jbeta primers that the PCR ran. In the source study's methods: As a later analysis found, there were approximately 80 million unique TCR beta chains, of which some 10 million were shared. Profiled with immunoSEQ multiplex PCR; TCRdb holds only in-frame clones, not every one. The V and J calls and clone size are taken from that table; D and trimming were inferred from the DNA. The record lists about 190,000 clones, of which the ten most abundant hold 6.5%. The junction had 4 bases not matched to a gene; V was cut back by 2 bases and J by 0 bases. The CDR3 is 15 residues long. CDR1 GTSNPN and CDR2 SVGIG come from the germline V gene (reference sequence).

Sequencing was performed on PBMCs. The clonotype was recovered from a man aged 25 to 40 in good health and CMV-seronegative. The V gene is TRBV30, the J gene TRBJ1-3; TRBD1 matches at 7 bases. This CDR3 reads CAWSLGQSSGNTIYF. CDR3 DNA: TGTGCCTGGAGTCTGGGACAGAGCTCTGGAAACACCATATATTTT.